This T cell receptor beta chain was found in a study of T cells in Graves' hyperthyroidism and ophthalmopathy. The investigators amplified TCR beta CDR3 regions from RNA transcripts. Researchers ran a first-round RT-PCR on the TCR CDR3 using the HTBI primer set. One entry per CDR3 protein, called by TCRdb with MiXCR from the multiplex PCR reads. Here the sample spans about 480,000 distinct CDR3 sequences, over 13% being singletons. Trimming cost V 5 bases and J 2 bases, with 10 bases left between them. This CDR3 comprises 14 residues. Germline assignment: CDR1 LGHDT and CDR2 YNNKEL (reference sequence).

The sample comprised blood. J is TRBJ1-5 and V is TRBV3-1; D is undetermined. The receptor was isolated from a woman under 30 with Graves' hyperthyroidism. The CDR3 bases are TGTGCCAGCAGCGGGAAAGTTGGCAATCAGCCCCAGCATTTT. Residues: CASSGKVGNQPQHF. Filled out from reference TRBV3-1 and TRBJ1-5, the complete variable domain reads DTAVSQTPKYLVTQMGNDKSIKCEQNLGHDTMYWYKQDSKKFLKIMFSYNNKELIINETVPNRFSPKSPDKAHLNLHINSLELGDSAVYFCASSGKVGNQPQHFGDGTRLSIL.